Sequencing of this TCR beta chain was carried out in a study of human T cells and chemical hapten exposure (dated by TCRdb to about 2021). Study-level background: The libraries were sequenced as a pool, and the TCR yield per sample differed mostly because of small variations in library volumes within the pool. For every blood RNA sample, sequencing covered both the TCR alpha and TCR beta chains. In alopecia patients, the study followed how the peripheral blood TCR repertoire changed in vivo over primary and secondary sensitization to diphenylcyclopropenone (DPC), a hapten.

CDR1 and CDR2, looked up from the germline V gene, are LGHNA and YNFKEQ. Germline trimming: 0 bases from V, 6 bases from J; junction bases outside gene matches: 7. CDR3 length: 16 amino acids, cysteine to phenylalanine. Only the CDR3 part of the read is kept: 48 bases, read in frame from the first base. Preparation of the library involved RACE. The instrument was a NextSeq 500. During library preparation, unique molecular identifiers were attached to individual cDNA molecules so that TCRs could be counted quantitatively and reproducibly. Turning to the authors' computational methods: Samples had a median of roughly 91,000 TCRs, with a range from roughly 20,000 to 690,600. V, J and CDR3 annotation of the TCR reads was carried out using the Decombinator software suite. For PS versus PT1 abundance plots, all samples were subsampled to the same number of TCRs (28,000). Expanded TCRs were defined as absent before sensitization and observed at least eight times at the 2-week time point. TCRdb cleaned the public reads at Q25 with fastp, built clones with MiXCR and kept in-frame beta chains. Rows are combined by CDR3 protein, so each entry shows the most common genes and DNA. The V and J calls reflect TCRdb's pipeline rather than the authors' work. Recorded for this sample are about 130,000 distinct CDR3 sequences; about 8.2% of them occurred a single time. The ten largest clones add up to approximately 2% of the sample.

What the authors observed across the whole study: Repeated subsampling changed both the strength of the expansion versus patch-test correlation and the threshold at which the correlation became significant. DPC sensitization did not change the number of TCRs with a frequency above 1 in 1000, and there was no evidence of changes in global repertoire structure.

According to the study, the label for this sample's time point signals: healthy volunteer bleed at 2 weeks. Unfractionated whole blood was collected in Tempus Blood RNA tubes, and total RNA was extracted from that blood. About five healthy volunteers acted as controls for TCR sequencing and had blood drawn at day 0, 2 weeks and 6 weeks. About this clonotype: This receptor's antigen is unknown. No per-base quality is available; no much larger clone lies one base away.

This receptor was obtained from a male donor in good health. Some clones in this sample may be carry-over from other donors' samples. The chain is encoded by TRBV4-2 joined to TRBJ2-1, and 8 bases in between align with TRBD2. Sequencing input: whole blood. The CDR3 region has the sequence CASSQEGAGAPNEQFF. The nucleotide sequence reads TGTGCCAGCAGCCAAGAAGGAGCGGGAGCGCCCAATGAGCAGTTCTTC.